This TCR beta chain was sequenced in a study of blood T cell repertoires in COVID-19. Turning to the study itself: The origin of the acute and convalescent COVID-19 samples was the United States, Italy and Spain. Nucleic acid was either cDNA or gDNA, and it came from T cells, B-cell-depleted T cells, or PBMCs.

This clone was seen ten or more times. The data were produced by immunoSEQ multiplex PCR, yet TCRdb's version contains in-frame clones alone and is incomplete. This repertoire shows roughly 120,000 clones, roughly 70% found once; its top ten account for approximately 0.79%. The sequenced sample was peripheral blood. The TCR originated in a human donor with acute or convalescent COVID-19. The donor label of this sample is uncertain.

CDR3 amino acids: CASSAATNTEAFF. CDR3 DNA sequence: TGTGCCAGCAGCGCCGCTACGAACACTGAAGCTTTCTTT. The genes are TRBV9 and TRBJ1-1; D not resolved. The germline V gene has CDR1 SGDLS and CDR2 YYNGEE. The length of the CDR3 is 13 residues. The V end was cut by 3 bases, the J end by 1 base, with 7 bases between.